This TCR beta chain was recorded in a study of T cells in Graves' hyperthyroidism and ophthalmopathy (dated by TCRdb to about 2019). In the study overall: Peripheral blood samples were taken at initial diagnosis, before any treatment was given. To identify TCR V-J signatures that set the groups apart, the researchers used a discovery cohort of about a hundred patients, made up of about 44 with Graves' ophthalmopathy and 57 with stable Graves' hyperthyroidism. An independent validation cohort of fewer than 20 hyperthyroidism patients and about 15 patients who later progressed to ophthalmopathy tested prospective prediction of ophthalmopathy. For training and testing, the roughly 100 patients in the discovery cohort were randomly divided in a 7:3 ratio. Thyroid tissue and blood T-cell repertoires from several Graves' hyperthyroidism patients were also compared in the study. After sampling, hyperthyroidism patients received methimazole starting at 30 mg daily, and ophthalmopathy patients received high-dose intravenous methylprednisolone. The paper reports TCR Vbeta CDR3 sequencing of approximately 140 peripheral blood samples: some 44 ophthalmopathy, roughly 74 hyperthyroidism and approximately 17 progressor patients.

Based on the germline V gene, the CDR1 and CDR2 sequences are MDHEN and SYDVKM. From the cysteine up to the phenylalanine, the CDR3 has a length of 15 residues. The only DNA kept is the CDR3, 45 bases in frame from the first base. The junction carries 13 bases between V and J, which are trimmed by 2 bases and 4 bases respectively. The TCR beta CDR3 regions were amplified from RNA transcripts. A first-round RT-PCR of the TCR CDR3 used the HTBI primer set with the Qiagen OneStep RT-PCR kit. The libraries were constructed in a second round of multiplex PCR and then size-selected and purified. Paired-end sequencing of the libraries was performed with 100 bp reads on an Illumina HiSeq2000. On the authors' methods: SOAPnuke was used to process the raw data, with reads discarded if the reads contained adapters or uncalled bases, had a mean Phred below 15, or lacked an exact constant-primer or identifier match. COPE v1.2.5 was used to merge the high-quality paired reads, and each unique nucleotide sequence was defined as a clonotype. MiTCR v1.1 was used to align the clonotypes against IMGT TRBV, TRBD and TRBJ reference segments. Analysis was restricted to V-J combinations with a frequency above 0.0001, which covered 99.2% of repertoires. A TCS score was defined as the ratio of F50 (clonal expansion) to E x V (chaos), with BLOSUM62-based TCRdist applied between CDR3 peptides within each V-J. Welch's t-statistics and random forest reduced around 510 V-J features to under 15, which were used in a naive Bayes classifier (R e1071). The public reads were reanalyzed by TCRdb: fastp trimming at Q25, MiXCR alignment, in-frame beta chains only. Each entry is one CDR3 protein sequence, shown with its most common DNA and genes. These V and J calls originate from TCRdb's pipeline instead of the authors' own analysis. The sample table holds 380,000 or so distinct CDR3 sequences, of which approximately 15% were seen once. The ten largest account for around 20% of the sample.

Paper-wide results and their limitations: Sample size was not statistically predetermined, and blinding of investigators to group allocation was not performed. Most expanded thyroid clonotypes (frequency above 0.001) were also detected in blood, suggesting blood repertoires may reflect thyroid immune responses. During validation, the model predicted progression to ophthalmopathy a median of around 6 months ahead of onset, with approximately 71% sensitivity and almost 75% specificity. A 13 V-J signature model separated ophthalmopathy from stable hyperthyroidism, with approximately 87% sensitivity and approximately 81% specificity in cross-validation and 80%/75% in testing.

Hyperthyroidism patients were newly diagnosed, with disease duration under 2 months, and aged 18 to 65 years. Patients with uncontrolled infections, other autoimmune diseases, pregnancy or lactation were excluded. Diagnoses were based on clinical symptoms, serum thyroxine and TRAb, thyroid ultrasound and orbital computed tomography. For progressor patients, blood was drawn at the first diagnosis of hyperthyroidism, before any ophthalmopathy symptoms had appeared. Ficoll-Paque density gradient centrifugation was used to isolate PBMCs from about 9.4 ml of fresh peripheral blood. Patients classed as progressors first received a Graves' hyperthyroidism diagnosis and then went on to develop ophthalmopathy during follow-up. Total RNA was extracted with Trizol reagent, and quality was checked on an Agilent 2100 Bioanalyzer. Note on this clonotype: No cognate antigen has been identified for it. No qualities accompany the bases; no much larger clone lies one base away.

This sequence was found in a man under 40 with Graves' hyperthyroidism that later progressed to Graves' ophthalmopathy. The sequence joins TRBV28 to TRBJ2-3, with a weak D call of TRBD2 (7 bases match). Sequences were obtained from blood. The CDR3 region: CASSLLGGASDTQYF. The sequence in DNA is TGTGCCAGCAGTTTACTAGGGGGGGCCTCAGATACGCAGTATTTT.